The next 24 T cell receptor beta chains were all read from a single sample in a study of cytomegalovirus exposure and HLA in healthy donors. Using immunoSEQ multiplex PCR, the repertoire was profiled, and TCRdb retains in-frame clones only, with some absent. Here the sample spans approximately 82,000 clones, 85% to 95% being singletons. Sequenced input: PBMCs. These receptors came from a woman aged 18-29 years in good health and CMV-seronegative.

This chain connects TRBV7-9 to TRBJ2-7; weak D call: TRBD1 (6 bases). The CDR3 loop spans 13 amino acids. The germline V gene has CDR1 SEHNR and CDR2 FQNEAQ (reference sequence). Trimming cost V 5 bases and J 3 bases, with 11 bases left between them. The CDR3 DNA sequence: TGTGCCAGCAGCAGAACGGACAGCTACGAGCAGTACTTC. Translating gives CASSRTDSYEQYF.

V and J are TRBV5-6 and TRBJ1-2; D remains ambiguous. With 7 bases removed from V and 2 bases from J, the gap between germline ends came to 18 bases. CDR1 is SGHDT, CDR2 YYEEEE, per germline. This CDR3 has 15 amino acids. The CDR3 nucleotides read TGTGCCAGCGGCACTTTGGGCAGTAGAAACTATGGCTACACCTTC. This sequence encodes CASGTLGSRNYGYTF.

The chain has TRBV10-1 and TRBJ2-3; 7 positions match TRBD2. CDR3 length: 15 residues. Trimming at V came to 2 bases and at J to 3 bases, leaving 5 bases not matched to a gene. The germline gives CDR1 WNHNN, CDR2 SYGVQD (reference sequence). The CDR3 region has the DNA TGCGCCAGCAGTGAGCCGGGGGAGGGTACAGATACGCAGTATTTT. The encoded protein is CASSEPGEGTDTQYF.

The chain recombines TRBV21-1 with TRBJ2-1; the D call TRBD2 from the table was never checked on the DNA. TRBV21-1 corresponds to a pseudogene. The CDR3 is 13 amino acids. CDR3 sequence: CASSTRAGAAQFF. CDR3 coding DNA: TGTGCCAGCAGCACCCGCGCGGGGGCGGCGCAGTTCTTC.

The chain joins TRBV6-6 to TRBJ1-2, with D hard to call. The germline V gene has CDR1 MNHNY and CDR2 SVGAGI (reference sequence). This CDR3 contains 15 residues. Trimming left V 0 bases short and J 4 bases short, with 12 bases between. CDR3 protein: CASSYSGEWGYGYTF. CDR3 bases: TGTGCCAGCAGTTACTCTGGGGAGTGGGGCTATGGCTACACCTTC.

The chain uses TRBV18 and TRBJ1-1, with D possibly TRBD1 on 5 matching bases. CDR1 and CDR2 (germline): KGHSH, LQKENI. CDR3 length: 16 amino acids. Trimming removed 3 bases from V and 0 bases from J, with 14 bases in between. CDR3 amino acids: CASSPSGGGVNTEAFF. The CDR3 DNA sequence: TGTGCCAGCTCACCTTCCGGGGGAGGGGTGAACACTGAAGCTTTCTTT.

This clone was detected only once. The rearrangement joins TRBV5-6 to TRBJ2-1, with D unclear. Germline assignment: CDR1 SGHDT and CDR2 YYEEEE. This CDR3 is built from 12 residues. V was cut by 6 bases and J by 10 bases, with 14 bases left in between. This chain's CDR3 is CASKRPAGEQFF. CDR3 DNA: TGTGCCAGCAAAAGGCCCGCCGGGGAGCAGTTCTTC.

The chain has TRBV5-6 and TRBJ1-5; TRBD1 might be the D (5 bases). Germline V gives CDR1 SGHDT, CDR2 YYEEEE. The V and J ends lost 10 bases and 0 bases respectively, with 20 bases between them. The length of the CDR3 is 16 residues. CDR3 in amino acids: CAREGTGTDSNQPQHF. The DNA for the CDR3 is TGTGCCCGGGAGGGGACGGGGACGGATAGCAATCAGCCCCAGCATTTT.

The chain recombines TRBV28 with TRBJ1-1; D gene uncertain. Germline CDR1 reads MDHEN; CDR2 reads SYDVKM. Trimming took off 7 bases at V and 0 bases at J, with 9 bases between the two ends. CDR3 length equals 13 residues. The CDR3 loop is CASTPLLNTEAFF. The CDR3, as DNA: TGTGCCAGCACCCCCCTCTTGAACACTGAAGCTTTCTTT. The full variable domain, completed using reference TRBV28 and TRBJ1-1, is DVKVTQSSRYLVKRTGEKVFLECVQDMDHENMFWYRQDPGLGLRLIYFSYDVKMKEKGDIPEGYSVSREKKERFSLILESASTNQTSMYLCASTPLLNTEAFFGQGTRLTVV.

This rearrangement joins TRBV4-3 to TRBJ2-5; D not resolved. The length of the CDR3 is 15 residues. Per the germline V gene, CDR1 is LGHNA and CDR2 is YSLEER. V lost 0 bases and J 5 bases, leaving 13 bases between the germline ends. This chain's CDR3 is CASSQDGAPRETQYF. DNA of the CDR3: TGCGCCAGCAGCCAAGATGGTGCCCCCCGGGAGACCCAGTACTTC.

The CDR3 loop reads CASSMRSGGELFF. The CDR3 nucleotides read TGTGCCAGTAGTATGAGGTCGGGCGGGGAGCTGTTTTTT. The chain combines TRBV19 with TRBJ2-2; D gene uncertain. Trimming pared 3 bases from V and 7 bases from J, leaving 9 bases between. This CDR3 has 13 residues. Germline V lookup: CDR1 LNHDA, CDR2 SQIVND (reference sequence).

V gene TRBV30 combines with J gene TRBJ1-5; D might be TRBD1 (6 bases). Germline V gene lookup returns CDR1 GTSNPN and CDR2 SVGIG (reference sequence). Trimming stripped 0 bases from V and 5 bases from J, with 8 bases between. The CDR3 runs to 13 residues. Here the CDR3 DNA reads TGTGCCTGGAGTGTTAGGGGGTATCAGCCCCAGCATTTT. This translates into CAWSVRGYQPQHF. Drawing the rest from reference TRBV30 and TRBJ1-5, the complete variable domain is SQTIHQWPATLVQPVGSPLSLECTVEGTSNPNLYWYRQAAGRGLQLLFYSVGIGQISSEVPQNLSASRPQDRQFILSSKKLLLSDSGFYLCAWSVRGYQPQHFGDGTRLSIL.

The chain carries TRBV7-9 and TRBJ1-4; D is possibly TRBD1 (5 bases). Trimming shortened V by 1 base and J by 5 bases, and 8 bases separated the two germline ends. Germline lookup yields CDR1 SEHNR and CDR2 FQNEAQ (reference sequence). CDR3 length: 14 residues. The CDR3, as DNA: TGTGCCAGCAGCTTAGGGGGGGGGAATGAAAAACTGTTTTTT. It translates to CASSLGGGNEKLFF.

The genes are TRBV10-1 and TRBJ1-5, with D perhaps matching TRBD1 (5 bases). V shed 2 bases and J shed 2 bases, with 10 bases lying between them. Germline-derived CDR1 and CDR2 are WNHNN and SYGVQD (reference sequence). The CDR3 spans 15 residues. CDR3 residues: CASSEGASGNQPQHF. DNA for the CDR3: TGCGCCAGCAGTGAGGGGGCTTCGGGCAATCAGCCCCAGCATTTT.

The chain's CDR3 is CASSIFKTGEAFF. The CDR3 coding sequence is TGTGCCAGTAGTATATTTAAGACAGGTGAAGCTTTCTTT. V is TRBV19 and J is TRBJ1-1, with D possibly matching TRBD1 (6 bases). Trimming took 2 bases from V and 7 from J, leaving 11 bases between them. CDR1 LNHDA and CDR2 SQIVND come from the germline V gene (reference sequence). This CDR3 region has 13 residues.

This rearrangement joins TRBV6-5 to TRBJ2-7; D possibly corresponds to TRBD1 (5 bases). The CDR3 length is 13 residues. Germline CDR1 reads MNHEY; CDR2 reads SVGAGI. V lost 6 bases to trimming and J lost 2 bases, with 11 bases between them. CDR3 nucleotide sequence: TGTGCCAGCAGCAGGGTAGAGACCTACGAGCAGTACTTC. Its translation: CASSRVETYEQYF.

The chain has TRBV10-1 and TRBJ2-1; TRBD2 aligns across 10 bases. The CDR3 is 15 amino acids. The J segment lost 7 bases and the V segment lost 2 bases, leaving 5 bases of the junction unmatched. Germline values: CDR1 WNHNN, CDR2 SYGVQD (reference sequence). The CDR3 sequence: CASSEILAGENEQFF. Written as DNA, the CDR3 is TGCGCCAGCAGTGAGATTCTAGCGGGAGAGAATGAGCAGTTCTTC.

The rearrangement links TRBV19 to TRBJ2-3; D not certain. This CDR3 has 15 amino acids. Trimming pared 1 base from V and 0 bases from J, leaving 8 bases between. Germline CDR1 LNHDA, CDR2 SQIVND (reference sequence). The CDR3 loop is CASSIAAVSTDTQYF. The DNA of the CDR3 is TGTGCCAGTAGTATAGCCGCAGTTAGCACAGATACGCAGTATTTT.

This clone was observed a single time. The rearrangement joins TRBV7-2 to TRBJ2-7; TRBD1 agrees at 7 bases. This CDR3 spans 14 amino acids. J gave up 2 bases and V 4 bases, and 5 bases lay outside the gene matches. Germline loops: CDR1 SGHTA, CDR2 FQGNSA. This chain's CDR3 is CASSYPGQAYEQYF. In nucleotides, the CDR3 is TGTGCCAGCAGCTATCCTGGACAGGCCTACGAGCAGTACTTC.

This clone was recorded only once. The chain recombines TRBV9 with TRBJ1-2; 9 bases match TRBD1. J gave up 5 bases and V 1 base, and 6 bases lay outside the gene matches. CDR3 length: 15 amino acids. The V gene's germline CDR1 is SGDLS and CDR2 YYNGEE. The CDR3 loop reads CASSVSSGTGYGYTF. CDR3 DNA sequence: TGTGCCAGCAGCGTATCGTCAGGGACAGGGTATGGCTACACCTTC.

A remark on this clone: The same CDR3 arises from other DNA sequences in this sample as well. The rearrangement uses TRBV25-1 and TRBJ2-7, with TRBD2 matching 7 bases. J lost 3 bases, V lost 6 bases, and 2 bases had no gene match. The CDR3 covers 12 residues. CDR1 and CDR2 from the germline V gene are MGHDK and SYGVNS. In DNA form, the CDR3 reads TGTGCCAGCAGCCCGGGGGGCTACGAGCAGTACTTC. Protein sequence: CASSPGGYEQYF.

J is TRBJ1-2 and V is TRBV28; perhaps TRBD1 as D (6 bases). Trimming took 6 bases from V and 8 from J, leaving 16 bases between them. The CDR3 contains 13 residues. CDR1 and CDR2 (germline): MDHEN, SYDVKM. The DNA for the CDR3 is TGTGCCAGCAGCTGGACAGCCTTTTACGGCTACACCTTC. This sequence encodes CASSWTAFYGYTF.

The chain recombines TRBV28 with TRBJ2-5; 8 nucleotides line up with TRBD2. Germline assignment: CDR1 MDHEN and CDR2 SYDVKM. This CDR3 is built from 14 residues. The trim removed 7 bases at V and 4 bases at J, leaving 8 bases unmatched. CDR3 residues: CASNRGGRRETQYF. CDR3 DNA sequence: TGTGCCAGCAATCGGGGCGGGAGGAGAGAGACCCAGTACTTC.

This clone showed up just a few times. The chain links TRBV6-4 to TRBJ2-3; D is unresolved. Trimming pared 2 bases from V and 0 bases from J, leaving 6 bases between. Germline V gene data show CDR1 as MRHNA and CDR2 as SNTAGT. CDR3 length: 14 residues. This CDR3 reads CASSDDGSTDTQYF. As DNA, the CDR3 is TGTGCCAGCAGTGACGACGGGAGCACAGATACGCAGTATTTT.